The sequence of this T cell receptor beta chain was determined in a study of blood T cell repertoires in COVID-19. Only in-frame clones appear in the TCRdb table, and some are missing; sequencing was by immunoSEQ multiplex PCR. The sample yields around 67,000 clones, 83% seen once. V was pared by 4 bases and J by 4 bases, with 6 bases of the junction left unmatched. This CDR3 is built from 16 residues. Germline CDR1 SGHKS, CDR2 YYEKEE (reference sequence). The sequenced sample consisted of peripheral blood. This chain joins TRBV5-5 and TRBJ2-1, with 12 bases that match TRBD2. The clonotype was recovered from a man in his fifties with active COVID-19. As DNA, the CDR3 is TGTGCCAGCAGCCAACGACTAGCGGGAGAGTACAATGAGCAGTTCTTC. Translating gives CASSQRLAGEYNEQFF.